The 20 T cell receptor beta chains in this list originate from one sample, sequenced in a study of regulatory T cells in long-lasting Graves disease. Arm-PCR of CDR3 regions and iRepertoire HTBI primers were the basis on which TCR beta libraries were built. TCRdb itself ran the multiplex PCR reads through MiXCR, one entry per CDR3 protein. The data contain roughly 380,000 distinct CDR3 sequences, 15% to 19% of them seen just once; the ten biggest clones take up about 20%. Time point noted: newly diagnosed GD, antithyroid drugs for less than 3 months. RNA extracted from PBMCs served as the sequencing template. The starting material was peripheral blood mononuclear cells (PBMCs), obtained at new diagnosis, from a patient treated with antithyroid drugs. All receptors come from a female donor with Graves disease.

This clonotype has a count of ten or more. This chain links TRBV27 with TRBJ1-5, with 8 nucleotides matching TRBD1. CDR1 is MNHEY and CDR2 is SMNVEV in the germline V gene (reference sequence). The CDR3 consists of 16 residues. Unmatched junction bases numbered 14, after V lost 2 bases and J lost 11 bases. DNA of the CDR3: TGTGCCAGCAGTTTAGGGGGCAGGGGGCCGCGGCGAGCCCAGCATTTT. It is translated as CASSLGGRGPRRAQHF.

This clonotype came up many times. This chain uses TRBV28 with TRBJ2-7; TRBD2 matches at 8 bases. The CDR3 covers 16 residues. Germline CDR1 is MDHEN and CDR2 is SYDVKM. After removal of 3 bases from V and 6 bases from J, the junction contained 13 bases not matched to a gene. The CDR3: CASSFWLAGSEGEQYF. As DNA, the CDR3 is TGTGCCAGCAGTTTCTGGTTAGCGGGAAGTGAGGGCGAGCAGTACTTC. Full variable domain (outside the CDR3, taken from reference TRBV28 and TRBJ2-7): DVKVTQSSRYLVKRTGEKVFLECVQDMDHENMFWYRQDPGLGLRLIYFSYDVKMKEKGDIPEGYSVSREKKERFSLILESASTNQTSMYLCASSFWLAGSEGEQYFGPGTRLTVT.

This clonotype was found many times. The chain links TRBV24-1 to TRBJ1-2; TRBD1 is a possible D gene (5 bases). This CDR3 is 16 amino acids long. CDR1 and CDR2 (germline): KGHDR, SFDVKD. Between the trimmed V and J ends, which lost 4 bases and 7 bases, there was a span of 21 bases. The DNA of the CDR3 is TGTGCCACCAGTGACTCGGGGACGGCGGCCGTACGTGGCTACACCTTC. Translating it yields CATSDSGTAAVRGYTF.

This clonotype appeared a few times. V gene TRBV6-1 combines with J gene TRBJ2-3, with D perhaps given as TRBD1 or TRBD2 (5 bases each). Germline CDR1 MNHNS, CDR2 SASEGT. CDR3 size: 16 residues. The V and J ends lost 7 bases and 2 bases respectively, with 19 bases between them. The CDR3 protein is CASTRTGPRHTDTQYF. The DNA for the CDR3 is TGTGCCAGCACGCGGACGGGACCGAGGCACACAGATACGCAGTATTTT.

The V call is TRBV19, the J call TRBJ2-2, with 8 bases identical to TRBD1. The CDR3 sequence is 15 residues long. With V trimmed by 2 bases and J by 7 bases, 6 bases remained unmatched. Germline lookup yields CDR1 LNHDA and CDR2 SQIVND (reference sequence). CDR3 sequence (DNA): TGTGCCAGTAGTATACCCGGACAGGGTGACGGGGAGCTGTTTTTT. It is translated as CASSIPGQGDGELFF. The entire variable domain, with the rest obtained from reference TRBV19 and TRBJ2-2, is as follows: DGGITQSPKYLFRKEGQNVTLSCEQNLNHDAMYWYRQDPGQGLRLIYYSQIVNDFQKGDIAEGYSVSREKKESFPLTVTSAQKNPTAFYLCASSIPGQGDGELFFGEGSRLTVL.

This clonotype was counted ten times or more. The chain carries TRBV28 and TRBJ2-5, with 13 bases aligning to TRBD2. Trimming cost V 4 bases and J 5 bases; bases outside gene matches: 7. There are 16 residues in the CDR3. Germline CDR1 reads MDHEN; CDR2 reads SYDVKM. The CDR3 bases are TGTGCCAGCAGTTCCCAAAAACTAGCGGGAGGGGAGACCCAGTACTTC. Its translation is CASSSQKLAGGETQYF.

The sample holds a few counts of this clonotype. This rearrangement joins TRBV9 to TRBJ2-3; D ambiguous. The CDR3 totals 16 residues. Trimming took off 0 bases at V and 0 bases at J, with 11 bases between the two ends. Germline CDR1 SGDLS, CDR2 YYNGEE. CDR3 protein: CASSVGGGRSTDTQYF. In DNA, the CDR3 is TGTGCCAGCAGCGTAGGAGGCGGTAGAAGCACAGATACGCAGTATTTT. The complete variable domain, with remaining parts taken from reference TRBV9 and TRBJ2-3, reads DSGVTQTPKHLITATGQRVTLRCSPRSGDLSVYWYQQSLDQGLQFLIQYYNGEERAKGNILERFSAQQFPDLHSELNLSSLELGDSALYFCASSVGGGRSTDTQYFGPGTRLTVL.

This clonotype occurred many times. The junction shows a germline mismatch at one end, possibly a read error. The chain recombines TRBV18 with TRBJ1-2; 7 bases match TRBD1. Germline assignment: CDR1 KGHSH and CDR2 LQKENI. The CDR3 length is 15 residues. CDR3 nucleotide sequence: TGCGCCAGCAGCCCGGGACAGCCTCCTAACTATGGCTACACCTTC. Translating gives CASSPGQPPNYGYTF.

This clonotype was detected many times. The chain employs TRBV27 and TRBJ1-2; tentative D call: TRBD1 (5 bases). The germline CDR1 and CDR2 sequences are MNHEY and SMNVEV (reference sequence). The CDR3 runs 14 residues. Trimming removed 6 bases at V and 4 bases at J, with 15 bases between. The DNA of the CDR3 is TGTGCCAGCAGACAAGACGACGGGACCTATGGCTACACCTTC. Translating gives CASRQDDGTYGYTF.

This clonotype was recorded at least ten times. The chain uses TRBV20-1 and TRBJ2-5; tentative D call: TRBD1 (6 bases). The ends were cut back, 6 bases at V and 4 bases at J, with 15 bases in the middle. The CDR3 is 13 amino acids. Per the germline V gene, CDR1 is DFQATT and CDR2 is SNEGSKA (reference sequence). The CDR3 DNA reads TGCAGTGCCCTTACGAGGGGGTTAGAGACCCAGTACTTC. Protein: CSALTRGLETQYF.

In its sample, this clonotype was seen many times. This rearrangement joins TRBV6-2 or TRBV6-3 to TRBJ2-3; 7 bases align to TRBD1. J gave up 4 bases and V 5 bases, and 9 bases lay outside the gene matches. This CDR3 region has 15 residues. From germline, CDR1 is MNHEY and CDR2 SVGEGT. CDR3 loop: CASSPEDRVADTQYF. In DNA form, the CDR3 reads TGTGCCAGCAGTCCCGAAGACAGGGTCGCAGATACGCAGTATTTT.

Points on this clonotype: Possible read error: a much larger clone is one base away. The V and J genes are TRBV7-2 and TRBJ2-7, with 7 positions matching TRBD1. With 7 bases clipped from V and 3 bases from J, the junction kept 6 bases outside the gene matches. CDR3 size: 13 residues. In germline, CDR1 is SGHTA, CDR2 FQGNSA. The chain's CDR3 is CASNSTGSYEQYF. CDR3 bases: TGTGCCAGCAACTCGACAGGGAGCTACGAGCAGTACTTC. Supplemented by reference TRBV7-2 and TRBJ2-7, the full variable domain reads GAGVSQSPSNKVTEKGKDVELRCDPISGHTALYWYRQSLGQGLEFLIYFQGNSAPDKSGLPSDRFSAERTGGSVSTLTIQRTQQEDSAVYLCASNSTGSYEQYFGPGTRLTVT.

This clonotype was seen at least ten times. The V gene is TRBV12-5, the J gene TRBJ2-2; D not certain. Germline assignment: CDR1 LGHNT and CDR2 FRNRAP. The germline V and J ends were trimmed by 5 bases and 7 bases, with 11 bases remaining between them. The CDR3 sequence is 13 residues long. CDR3 sequence (DNA): TGTGCTAGTGGTACGATAATTGTCGGGGAGCTGTTTTTT. It translates to CASGTIIVGELFF.

The genes are TRBV10-3 and TRBJ2-3; D unclear. The CDR3 runs to 14 residues. From germline, CDR1 is ENHRY and CDR2 SYGVKD. In DNA, the CDR3 is TGTGCGGTGGATCCTGTTCCCGGAACAGATACGCAGTATTTT. Protein product: CAVDPVPGTDTQYF.

This clonotype was detected only a few times. V is TRBV5-1 and J is TRBJ2-2; 11 bases align to TRBD2. J was trimmed by 7 bases and V by 4 bases; bases with no gene match: 6. CDR1 SGHRS and CDR2 YFSETQ come from the germline V gene. CDR3 length: 15 residues. The CDR3 DNA reads as TGCGCCAGCAGCCTCACTAGCGGGAGCGTCGGGGAGCTGTTTTTT. It specifies CASSLTSGSVGELFF.

This clonotype was found a few times. This chain connects TRBV6-2 or TRBV6-3 to TRBJ1-1; tentative D call: TRBD1 (5 bases). V gave up 7 bases and J gave up 2 bases, with 14 bases separating them. The germline CDR1 and CDR2 sequences are MNHEY and SVGEGT. The CDR3 runs 14 residues. Written as DNA, the CDR3 is TGTGCCAGCAATTTTCATACAGGCAACACTGAAGCTTTCTTT. It codes for CASNFHTGNTEAFF.

The CDR3 nucleotides are TGCAGCGTTGACCGGTCTCATGACGAGCAGTACTTC. Protein product: CSVDRSHDEQYF. The chain carries TRBV29-1 and TRBJ2-7; D unclear. The V end lost 3 bases, the J end lost 5 bases, and 11 bases lay between the germline ends. Germline V gene sequence: CDR1 SQVTM, CDR2 ANQGSEA. The length of the CDR3 is 12 residues.

This clonotype occurred many times. The chain is built from TRBV18 and TRBJ2-2; maybe TRBD1 (5 bases). Deletions cut 2 bases from V and 4 bases from J, with 11 bases between. The V gene's germline CDR1 is KGHSH and CDR2 LQKENI. This CDR3 spans 15 amino acids. The chain's CDR3 is CASSPGQGGTGELFF. Here the CDR3 DNA reads TGTGCCAGCTCACCAGGCCAGGGTGGCACCGGGGAGCTGTTTTTT.

The gene calls are TRBV7-2 and TRBJ2-2; the match to TRBD1 covers 7 bases. The CDR3 loop spans 15 amino acids. Germline V gene lookup returns CDR1 SGHTA and CDR2 FQGNSA. J gave up 2 bases and V 6 bases, and 6 bases lay outside the gene matches. The CDR3 protein is CASRPGQRNTGELFF. The CDR3 DNA sequence: TGTGCCAGCAGACCGGGACAGAGAAACACCGGGGAGCTGTTTTTT.

The table lists this clonotype with many counts. This chain joins TRBV10-3 and TRBJ2-1; TRBD2 agrees at 8 bases. CDR1 and CDR2 (germline): ENHRY, SYGVKD. With 6 bases clipped from V and 1 base from J, the junction kept 11 bases outside the gene matches. The CDR3 spans 17 residues. Here the CDR3 reads CAIRDDDSGTSYNEQFF. The DNA of the CDR3 is TGTGCCATCAGGGACGACGATAGCGGGACATCCTACAATGAGCAGTTCTTC.